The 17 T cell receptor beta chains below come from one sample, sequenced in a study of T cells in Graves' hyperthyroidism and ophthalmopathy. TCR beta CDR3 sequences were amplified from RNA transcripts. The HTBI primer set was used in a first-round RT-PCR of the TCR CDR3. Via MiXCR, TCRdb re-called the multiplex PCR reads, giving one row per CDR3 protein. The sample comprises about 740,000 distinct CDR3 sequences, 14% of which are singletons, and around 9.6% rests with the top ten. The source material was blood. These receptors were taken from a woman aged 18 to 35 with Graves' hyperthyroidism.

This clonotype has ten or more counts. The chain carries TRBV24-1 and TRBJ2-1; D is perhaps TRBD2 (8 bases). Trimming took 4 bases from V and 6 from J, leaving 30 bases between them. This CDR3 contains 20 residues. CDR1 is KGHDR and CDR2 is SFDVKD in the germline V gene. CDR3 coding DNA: TGTGCCACCAGTGAGTCCTATAGCGGGAAGGGGGCATTTCGGGGCAATGAGCAGTTCTTC. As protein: CATSESYSGKGAFRGNEQFF.

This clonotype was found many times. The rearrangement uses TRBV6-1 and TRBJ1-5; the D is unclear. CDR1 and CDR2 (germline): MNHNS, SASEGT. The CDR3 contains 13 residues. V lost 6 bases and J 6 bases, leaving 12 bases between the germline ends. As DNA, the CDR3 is TGTGCCAGCAGAGATTTCGGAGGTCAGCCCCAGCATTTT. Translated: CASRDFGGQPQHF.

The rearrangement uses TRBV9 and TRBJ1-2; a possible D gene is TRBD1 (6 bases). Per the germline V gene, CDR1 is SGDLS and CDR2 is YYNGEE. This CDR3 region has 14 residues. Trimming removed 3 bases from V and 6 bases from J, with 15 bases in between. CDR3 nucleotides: TGTGCCAGCAGCGCCTATTCGGGACACAATGGCTACACCTTC. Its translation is CASSAYSGHNGYTF. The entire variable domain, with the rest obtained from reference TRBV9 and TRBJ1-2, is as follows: DSGVTQTPKHLITATGQRVTLRCSPRSGDLSVYWYQQSLDQGLQFLIQYYNGEERAKGNILERFSAQQFPDLHSELNLSSLELGDSALYFCASSAYSGHNGYTFGSGTRLTVV.

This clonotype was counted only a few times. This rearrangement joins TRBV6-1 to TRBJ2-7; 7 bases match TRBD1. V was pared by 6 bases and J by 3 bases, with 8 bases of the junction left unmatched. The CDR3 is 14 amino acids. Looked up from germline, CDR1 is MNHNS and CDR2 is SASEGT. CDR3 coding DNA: TGTGCCAGCAGCGGACAGGCTGGGCACTACGAGCAGTACTTC. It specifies CASSGQAGHYEQYF.

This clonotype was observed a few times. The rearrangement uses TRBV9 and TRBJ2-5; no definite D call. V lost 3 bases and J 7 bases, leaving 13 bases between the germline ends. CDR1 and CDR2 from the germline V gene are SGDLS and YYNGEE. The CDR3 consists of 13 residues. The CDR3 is CASSDTTMGTQYF. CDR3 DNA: TGTGCCAGCAGCGATACAACTATGGGGACCCAGTACTTC.

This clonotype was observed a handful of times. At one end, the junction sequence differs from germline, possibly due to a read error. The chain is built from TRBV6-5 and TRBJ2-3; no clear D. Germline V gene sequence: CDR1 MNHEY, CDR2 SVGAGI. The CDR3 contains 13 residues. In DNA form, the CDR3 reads TGTGCCAACAGTTACTCCCTACCAGATACGCAGTATTTT. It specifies CANSYSLPDTQYF.

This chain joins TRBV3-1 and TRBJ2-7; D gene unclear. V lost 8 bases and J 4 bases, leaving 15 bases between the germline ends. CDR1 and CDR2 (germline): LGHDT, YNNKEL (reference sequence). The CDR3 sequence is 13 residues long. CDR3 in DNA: TGTGCCAGCGGCCCTTTCCTAGGGTACGAGCAGTACTTC. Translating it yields CASGPFLGYEQYF.

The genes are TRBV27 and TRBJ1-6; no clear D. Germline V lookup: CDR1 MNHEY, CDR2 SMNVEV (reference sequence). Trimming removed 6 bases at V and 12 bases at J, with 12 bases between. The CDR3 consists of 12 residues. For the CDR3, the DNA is TGTGCCAGCAGCTCAAGCAAGGGACCCCTCCACTTT. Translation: CASSSSKGPLHF.

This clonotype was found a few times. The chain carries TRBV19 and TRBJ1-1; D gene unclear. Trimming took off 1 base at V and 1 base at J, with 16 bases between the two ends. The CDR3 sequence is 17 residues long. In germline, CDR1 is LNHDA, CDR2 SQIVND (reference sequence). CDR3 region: CASSIGDWKRRNTEAFF. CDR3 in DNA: TGTGCCAGTAGTATAGGTGATTGGAAACGGCGGAACACTGAAGCTTTCTTT. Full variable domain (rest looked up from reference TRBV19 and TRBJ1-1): DGGITQSPKYLFRKEGQNVTLSCEQNLNHDAMYWYRQDPGQGLRLIYYSQIVNDFQKGDIAEGYSVSREKKESFPLTVTSAQKNPTAFYLCASSIGDWKRRNTEAFFGQGTRLTVV.

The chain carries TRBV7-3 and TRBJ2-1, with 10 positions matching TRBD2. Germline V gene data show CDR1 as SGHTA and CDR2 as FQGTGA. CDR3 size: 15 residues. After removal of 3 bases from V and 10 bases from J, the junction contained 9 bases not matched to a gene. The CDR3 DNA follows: TGTGCCAGCAGCTTGGGGACTAGCGATTTCGGGGAGCAGTTCTTC. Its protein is CASSLGTSDFGEQFF.

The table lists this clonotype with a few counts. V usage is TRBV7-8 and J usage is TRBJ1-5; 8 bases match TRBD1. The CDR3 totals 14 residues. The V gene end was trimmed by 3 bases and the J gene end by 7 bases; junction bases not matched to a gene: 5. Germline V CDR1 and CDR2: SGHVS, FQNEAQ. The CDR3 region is CASSLDRAGQPQHF. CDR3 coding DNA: TGTGCCAGCAGCTTGGACAGGGCAGGGCAGCCCCAGCATTTT.

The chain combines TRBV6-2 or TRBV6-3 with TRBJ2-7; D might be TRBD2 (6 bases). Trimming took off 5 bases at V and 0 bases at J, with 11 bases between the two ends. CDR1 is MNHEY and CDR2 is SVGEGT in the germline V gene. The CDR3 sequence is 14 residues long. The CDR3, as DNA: TGTGCCAGCAGTACTAGCAGTAGCTCCTACGAGCAGTACTTC. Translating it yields CASSTSSSSYEQYF.

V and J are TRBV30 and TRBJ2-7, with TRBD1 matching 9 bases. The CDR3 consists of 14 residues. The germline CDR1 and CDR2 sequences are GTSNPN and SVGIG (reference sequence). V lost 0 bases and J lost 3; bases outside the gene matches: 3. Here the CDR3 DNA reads TGTGCCTGGAGTGTGGGACAGGGTATCTACGAGCAGTACTTC. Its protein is CAWSVGQGIYEQYF.

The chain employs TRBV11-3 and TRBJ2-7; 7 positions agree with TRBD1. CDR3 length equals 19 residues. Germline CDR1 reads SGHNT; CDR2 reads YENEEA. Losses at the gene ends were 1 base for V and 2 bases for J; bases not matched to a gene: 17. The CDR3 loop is CASSLVTLSPGQLTYEQYF. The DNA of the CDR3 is TGTGCCAGCAGCTTAGTTACCCTGTCGCCGGGACAGCTTACCTACGAGCAGTACTTC.

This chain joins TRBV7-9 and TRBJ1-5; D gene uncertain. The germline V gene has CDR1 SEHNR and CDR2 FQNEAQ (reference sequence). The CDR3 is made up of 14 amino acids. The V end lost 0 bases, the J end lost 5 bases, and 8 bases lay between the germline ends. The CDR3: CASSLAPGHQPQHF. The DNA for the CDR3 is TGTGCCAGCAGCTTAGCTCCGGGCCATCAGCCCCAGCATTTT.

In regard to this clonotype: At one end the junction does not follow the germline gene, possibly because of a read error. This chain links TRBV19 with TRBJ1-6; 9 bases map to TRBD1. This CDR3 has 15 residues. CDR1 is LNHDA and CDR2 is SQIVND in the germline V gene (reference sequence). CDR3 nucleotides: TGTACCAGTAGTATTCAGGGACAGGGCTCTCAACCCCTCCACTTT. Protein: CTSSIQGQGSQPLHF.

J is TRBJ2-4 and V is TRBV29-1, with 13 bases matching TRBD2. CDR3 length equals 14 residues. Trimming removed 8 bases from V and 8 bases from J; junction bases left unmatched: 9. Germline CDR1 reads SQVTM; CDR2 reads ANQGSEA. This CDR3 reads CSIGTSGKGDIQYF. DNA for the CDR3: TGCAGCATCGGGACTAGCGGGAAAGGGGACATTCAGTACTTC. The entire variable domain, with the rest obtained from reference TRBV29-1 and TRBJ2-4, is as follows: SAVISQKPSRDICQRGTSLTIQCQVDSQVTMMFWYRQQPGQSLTLIATANQGSEATYESGFVIDKFPISRPNLTFSTLTVSNMSPEDSSIYLCSIGTSGKGDIQYFGAGTRLSVL.